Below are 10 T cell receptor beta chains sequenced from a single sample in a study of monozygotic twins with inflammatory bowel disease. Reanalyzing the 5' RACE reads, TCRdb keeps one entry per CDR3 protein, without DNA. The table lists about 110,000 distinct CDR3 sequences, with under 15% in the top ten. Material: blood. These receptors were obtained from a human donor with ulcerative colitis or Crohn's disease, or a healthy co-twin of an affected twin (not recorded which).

The CDR3 spells CASSLGPGNTEAFF. The V gene is TRBV28, the J gene TRBJ1-1; TCRdb calls TRBD1, which cannot be checked without DNA. In germline, CDR1 is MDHEN, CDR2 SYDVKM. The CDR3 runs to 14 residues. Full variable domain (missing parts from reference TRBV28 and TRBJ1-1): DVKVTQSSRYLVKRTGEKVFLECVQDMDHENMFWYRQDPGLGLRLIYFSYDVKMKEKGDIPEGYSVSREKKERFSLILESASTNQTSMYLCASSLGPGNTEAFFGQGTRLTVV.

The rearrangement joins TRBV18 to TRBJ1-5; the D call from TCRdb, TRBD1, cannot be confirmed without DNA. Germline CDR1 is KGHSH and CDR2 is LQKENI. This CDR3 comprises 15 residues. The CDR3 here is CASSPRGTVEAPQHF. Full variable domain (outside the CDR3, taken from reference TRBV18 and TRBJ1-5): NAGVMQNPRHLVRRRGQEARLRCSPMKGHSHVYWYRQLPEEGLKFMVYLQKENIIDESGMPKERFSAEFPKEGPSILRIQQVVRGDSAAYFCASSPRGTVEAPQHFGDGTRLSIL.

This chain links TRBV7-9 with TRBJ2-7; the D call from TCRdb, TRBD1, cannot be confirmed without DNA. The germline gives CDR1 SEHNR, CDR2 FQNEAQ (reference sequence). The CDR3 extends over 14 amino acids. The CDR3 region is CASSRTGAFYEQYF. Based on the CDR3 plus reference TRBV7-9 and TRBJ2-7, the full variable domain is DTGVSQNPRHKITKRGQNVTFRCDPISEHNRLYWYRQTLGQGPEFLTYFQNEAQLEKSRLLSDRFSAERPKGSFSTLEIQRTEQGDSAMYLCASSRTGAFYEQYFGPGTRLTVT.

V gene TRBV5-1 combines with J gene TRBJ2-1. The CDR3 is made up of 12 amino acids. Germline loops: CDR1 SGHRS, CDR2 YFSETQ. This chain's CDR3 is CASSLGDDEQFF.

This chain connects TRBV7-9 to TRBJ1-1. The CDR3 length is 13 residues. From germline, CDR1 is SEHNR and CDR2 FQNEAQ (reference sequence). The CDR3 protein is CASSKEGETEAFF.

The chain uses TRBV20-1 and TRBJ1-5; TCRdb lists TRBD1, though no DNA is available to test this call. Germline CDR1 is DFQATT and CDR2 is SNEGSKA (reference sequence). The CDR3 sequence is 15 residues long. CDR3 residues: CSARGGRERDQPQHF.

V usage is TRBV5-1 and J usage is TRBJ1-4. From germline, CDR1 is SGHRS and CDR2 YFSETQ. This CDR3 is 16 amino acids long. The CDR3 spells CASSLTGDGDGEKLFF. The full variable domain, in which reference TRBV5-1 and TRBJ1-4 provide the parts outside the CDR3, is KAGVTQTPRYLIKTRGQQVTLSCSPISGHRSVSWYQQTPGQGLQFLFEYFSETQRNKGNFPGRFSGRQFSNSRSEMNVSTLELGDSALYLCASSLTGDGDGEKLFFGSGTQLSVL.

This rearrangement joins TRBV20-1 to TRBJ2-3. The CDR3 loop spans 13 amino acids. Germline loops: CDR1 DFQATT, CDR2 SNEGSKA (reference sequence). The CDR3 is CSAREYSTDTQYF.

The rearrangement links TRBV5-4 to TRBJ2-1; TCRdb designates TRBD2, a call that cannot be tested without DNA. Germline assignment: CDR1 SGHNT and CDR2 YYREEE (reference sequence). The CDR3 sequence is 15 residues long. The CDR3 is CARRNSGRVDNEQFF.

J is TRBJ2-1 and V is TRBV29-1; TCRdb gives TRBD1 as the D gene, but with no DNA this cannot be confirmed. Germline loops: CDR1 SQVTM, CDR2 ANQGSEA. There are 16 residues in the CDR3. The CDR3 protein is CSVASARASGYNEQFF.